One and the same sample provided the 9 T cell receptor beta chains below, sequenced in a study of T cells in Graves' hyperthyroidism and ophthalmopathy. Researchers amplified the TCR beta CDR3 regions from RNA transcripts. The HTBI set primed first-round TCR CDR3 RT-PCR. TCRdb re-called the multiplex PCR reads with MiXCR, one entry per CDR3 protein. This table holds roughly 290,000 distinct CDR3 sequences, roughly an eighth found once. Sequencing input: blood. These receptors all stem from a woman in her thirties or forties with Graves' hyperthyroidism.

CDR3 sequence: CASSSDFSGNTIYF. CDR3 DNA: TGTGCCAGCAGCAGCGACTTCTCTGGAAACACCATATATTTT. This chain uses TRBV9 with TRBJ1-3; D call uncertain. Looked up from germline, CDR1 is SGDLS and CDR2 is YYNGEE. The length of the CDR3 is 14 residues. The V gene lost 4 bases and the J gene lost 0 bases, with 8 bases spanning the gap.

The chain recombines TRBV2 with TRBJ2-3, with D maybe TRBD2 (5 bases). Germline V CDR1 and CDR2: SNHLY, FYNNEI. The CDR3 runs 19 residues. Deletions cut 8 bases from V and 2 bases from J, with 29 bases between. The CDR3 spells CASSPPNTAASDYTDTQYF. The CDR3 DNA sequence: TGTGCCAGCTCACCACCGAATACAGCGGCTAGTGACTACACAGATACGCAGTATTTT.

This clonotype was counted between two and nine times. A read error is possible here, since a much larger clone lies one base away. The J gene is TRBJ2-7, the V gene TRBV5-1; D may be TRBD2 (5 bases). This CDR3 has 14 amino acids. Germline loops: CDR1 SGHRS, CDR2 YFSETQ. The CDR3 DNA sequence: TGCGCCAGTCAACGAAGGTCGGCTGACTACGAGCAGTGCTTC. This encodes CASQRRSADYEQCF.

This clonotype has a count of ten or more. V and J are TRBV27 and TRBJ1-2; 8 bases line up with TRBD1. Germline V lookup: CDR1 MNHEY, CDR2 SMNVEV (reference sequence). The V gene end was trimmed by 6 bases and the J gene end by 3 bases; junction bases not matched to a gene: 6. This CDR3 region has 14 residues. The CDR3 nucleotides are TGTGCCAGCAGCTTCCGGGGACAGGACTATGGCTACACCTTC. It encodes CASSFRGQDYGYTF.

In this sample, this clonotype turned up many times. The CDR3, as DNA: TGTGCCAGCAGTCCCCCGGGGGGTAGAGAGACCCAGTACTTC. It is translated as CASSPPGGRETQYF. The rearrangement joins TRBV27 to TRBJ2-5; 7 nucleotides agree with TRBD2. CDR1 and CDR2 from the germline V gene are MNHEY and SMNVEV (reference sequence). J was trimmed by 4 bases and V by 5 bases; bases with no gene match: 7. There are 14 residues in the CDR3.

The sample holds many counts of this clonotype. The chain joins TRBV2 to TRBJ1-1; maybe TRBD1 (5 bases). Trimming pared 4 bases from V and 0 bases from J, leaving 12 bases between. Germline V gene sequence: CDR1 SNHLY, CDR2 FYNNEI. The CDR3 covers 15 residues. The CDR3 DNA sequence: TGTGCCAGCAGTGGAGGGGAGGGGCTGAACACTGAAGCTTTCTTT. Translation: CASSGGEGLNTEAFF.

The chain employs TRBV9 and TRBJ2-2, with unresolved D. The CDR3 consists of 14 residues. Germline CDR1 SGDLS, CDR2 YYNGEE. V was shortened by 3 bases and J by 1 base, with 7 bases between the two germline ends. CDR3 coding DNA: TGTGCCAGCAGCGCAAGACAGAACACCGGGGAGCTGTTTTTT. Its protein is CASSARQNTGELFF.

In its sample, this clonotype was seen many times. The chain employs TRBV20-1 and TRBJ1-1; no firm D call. The germline V gene has CDR1 DFQATT and CDR2 SNEGSKA (reference sequence). Between the trimmed V and J ends, which lost 4 bases and 0 bases, there was a span of 6 bases. This CDR3 has 12 amino acids. DNA of the CDR3: TGCAGTGCTAAGGTCCTGAACACTGAAGCTTTCTTT. This translates into CSAKVLNTEAFF.

This clonotype was found many times. The J gene is TRBJ1-1, the V gene TRBV10-1; no clear D. Germline V gene sequence: CDR1 WNHNN, CDR2 SYGVQD (reference sequence). The CDR3 runs to 14 residues. V lost 0 bases, J lost 3 bases, and 8 bases lay in between. Here the CDR3 DNA reads TGCGCCAGCAGTGAGTCCGGCGGGGACACTGAAGCTTTCTTT. Amino acids: CASSESGGDTEAFF.